This entry lists 29 T cell receptor beta chains sequenced from one sample in a study of blood T cell repertoires in COVID-19. Measured with immunoSEQ multiplex PCR; TCRdb has only the in-frame clones, and not every one. This table has about 300,000 clones, about 89% appearing once. Specimen: peripheral blood. The receptor set was obtained from a woman in her 30s with COVID-19, enrolled during active disease.

This clone came up many times. The chain uses TRBV19 and TRBJ2-2; 8 bases match TRBD1. Germline CDR1 reads LNHDA; CDR2 reads SQIVND (reference sequence). After removal of 7 bases from V and 5 bases from J, the junction contained 9 bases not matched to a gene. The CDR3 spans 15 residues. CDR3: CASTSETGVTGELFF. As DNA, the CDR3 is TGTGCCAGTACGTCAGAGACAGGGGTTACCGGGGAGCTGTTTTTT.

This chain connects TRBV13 to TRBJ1-1; no reliable D call. Per the germline V gene, CDR1 is PRHDT and CDR2 is FYEKMQ (reference sequence). CDR3 length: 14 residues. V was pared by 0 bases and J by 0 bases, with 5 bases between. DNA of the CDR3: TGTGCCAGCAGCTTAGGTTCTTTGAACACTGAAGCTTTCTTT. Its protein is CASSLGSLNTEAFF.

The CDR3 DNA follows: TGCGCCAGCAGCCCAGCGGGAGCCCCCTACGAGCAGTACTTC. Residues: CASSPAGAPYEQYF. The chain combines TRBV10-1 with TRBJ2-7; 8 bases match TRBD2. Germline lookup yields CDR1 WNHNN and CDR2 SYGVQD (reference sequence). V trimming: 6 bases; J trimming: 2 bases; junction bases outside the gene matches: 6. The CDR3 runs 14 residues.

The CDR3 DNA reads TGTGCCATCAGGGCTTCAGAGAACACTGAAGCTTTCTTT. Translating it yields CAIRASENTEAFF. The rearrangement joins TRBV10-3 to TRBJ1-1; D not resolved. V dropped 6 bases and J dropped 1 base, with 9 bases sitting between them. Germline lookup yields CDR1 ENHRY and CDR2 SYGVKD. The CDR3 runs to 13 residues.

The V and J genes are TRBV14 and TRBJ2-7, with TRBD2 matching 15 bases. The J segment lost 3 bases and the V segment lost 4 bases, leaving 4 bases of the junction unmatched. The germline gives CDR1 SGHDN, CDR2 FVKESK. This CDR3 is 16 amino acids long. The CDR3 loop is CASSLGTSGRLYEQYF. The CDR3 nucleotides read TGTGCCAGCAGCCTTGGGACTAGCGGGAGGCTCTACGAGCAGTACTTC.

This clone was seen only a few times. The rearrangement links TRBV5-6 to TRBJ2-2; the D gene is possibly TRBD2 (6 bases). The V end lost 4 bases, the J end lost 5 bases, and 15 bases lay between the germline ends. Germline V lookup: CDR1 SGHDT, CDR2 YYEEEE. The CDR3 is 15 residues long. Written as DNA, the CDR3 is TGTGCCAGCAGCGCGTGGATGGAGGGAACCGGGGAGCTGTTTTTT. This codes for CASSAWMEGTGELFF. Full variable domain (rest looked up from reference TRBV5-6 and TRBJ2-2): DAGVTQSPTHLIKTRGQQVTLRCSPKSGHDTVSWYQQALGQGPQFIFQYYEEEERQRGNFPDRFSGHQFPNYSSELNVNALLLGDSALYLCASSAWMEGTGELFFGEGSRLTVL.

This sequence joins TRBV6-5 and TRBJ2-7; 11 positions agree with TRBD2. The CDR3 covers 14 residues. The junction had 1 base not matched to a gene; V was cut back by 2 bases and J by 4 bases. The germline CDR1 and CDR2 sequences are MNHEY and SVGAGI. CDR3 nucleotide sequence: TGTGCCAGCAGTTACGGGACTAGCGGTTACGAGCAGTACTTC. Its translation is CASSYGTSGYEQYF.

This chain uses TRBV11-1 with TRBJ1-1; 7 nucleotides line up with TRBD1. The CDR3 covers 15 residues. CDR1 is SGHAT, CDR2 FQDESV, per germline (reference sequence). J was trimmed by 6 bases and V by 5 bases; bases with no gene match: 12. For the CDR3, the DNA is TGTGCCAGCAGCGACACAGGGGCGCTCAAGGCTGAAGCTTTCTTT. Translation gives CASSDTGALKAEAFF.

The chain employs TRBV28 and TRBJ2-7; maybe TRBD2 (6 bases). V gave up 3 bases and J gave up 12 bases, with 18 bases separating them. Per the germline V gene, CDR1 is MDHEN and CDR2 is SYDVKM. The CDR3 contains 13 residues. The CDR3 DNA reads as TGTGCCAGCAGTTTTCAACAGCGGGTAATTAGGTACTTC. Residues: CASSFQQRVIRYF.

The rearrangement links TRBV7-9 to TRBJ1-1; D gene uncertain. The germline gives CDR1 SEHNR, CDR2 FQNEAQ (reference sequence). CDR3 length equals 17 residues. Trimming stripped 5 bases from V and 4 bases from J, with 23 bases between. CDR3 nucleotides: TGTGCCAGCAGCCCCCAAGGATTCACGGGGAAAGCCACTGAAGCTTTCTTT. It specifies CASSPQGFTGKATEAFF.

The V and J genes are TRBV6-5 and TRBJ1-1; D is possibly TRBD1 (5 bases). The CDR3 totals 16 residues. Germline CDR1 MNHEY, CDR2 SVGAGI. With 2 bases removed from V and 3 bases from J, the gap between germline ends came to 16 bases. In DNA form, the CDR3 reads TGTGCCAGCAGTTACCCCAGGGAGGGTCGGTACACTGAAGCTTTCTTT. Encoded protein: CASSYPREGRYTEAFF.

This chain links TRBV5-1 with TRBJ2-2, with TRBD1 matching over 8 bases. Germline CDR1 SGHRS, CDR2 YFSETQ. The CDR3 spans 15 residues. The V segment lost 4 bases and the J segment 0 bases; nucleotides outside the gene matches: 2. CDR3 sequence reads: CASSQGQANTGELFF. CDR3 bases: TGCGCCAGCAGCCAGGGACAGGCGAACACCGGGGAGCTGTTTTTT. Full variable domain (rest looked up from reference TRBV5-1 and TRBJ2-2): KAGVTQTPRYLIKTRGQQVTLSCSPISGHRSVSWYQQTPGQGLQFLFEYFSETQRNKGNFPGRFSGRQFSNSRSEMNVSTLELGDSALYLCASSQGQANTGELFFGEGSRLTVL.

The CDR3 protein is CASSTSGSDEQFF. Written as DNA, the CDR3 is TGTGCCAGTTCGACTAGCGGGAGCGATGAGCAGTTCTTC. V and J are TRBV9 and TRBJ2-1, with 12 bases identical to TRBD2. Germline CDR1 SGDLS, CDR2 YYNGEE. Trimming at V came to 8 bases and at J to 8 bases, leaving 5 bases not matched to a gene. This CDR3 contains 13 residues.

The chain links TRBV6-1 to TRBJ2-4, with 7 bases matching TRBD1. CDR3 length: 17 residues. Trimming at V came to 3 bases and at J to 0 bases, leaving 8 bases not matched to a gene. Germline CDR1 is MNHNS and CDR2 is SASEGT. CDR3 residues: CASSESQGVLAKNIQYF. CDR3 nucleotide sequence: TGTGCCAGCAGTGAGTCCCAGGGGGTACTAGCCAAAAACATTCAGTACTTC.

The genes are TRBV12-3 or TRBV12-4 and TRBJ1-6, with no clear D. The CDR3 consists of 12 residues. The V and J ends lost 6 bases and 9 bases respectively, with 9 bases between them. CDR3 DNA: TGTGCCAGCAGCCAGGAGGGTTCACCCCTCCACTTT. This translates into CASSQEGSPLHF.

The chain carries TRBV11-2 and TRBJ2-1; D call uncertain. Germline values: CDR1 SGHAT, CDR2 FQNNGV. The CDR3 consists of 17 residues. V gave up 3 bases and J gave up 1 base, with 16 bases separating them. The CDR3 sequence is CASSFHSRHPSYNEQFF. CDR3 in DNA: TGTGCCAGCAGCTTCCACTCCCGACATCCATCCTACAATGAGCAGTTCTTC. Together with reference TRBV11-2 and TRBJ2-1, the CDR3 gives the full variable domain: EAGVAQSPRYKIIEKRQSVAFWCNPISGHATLYWYQQILGQGPKLLIQFQNNGVVDDSQLPKDRFSAERLKGVDSTLKIQPAKLEDSAVYLCASSFHSRHPSYNEQFFGPGTRLTVL.

The CDR3 sequence is CASSEDTGGTSSYEQYF. The CDR3 nucleotides read TGTGCCAGCAGTGAAGATACAGGCGGGACTAGCTCCTACGAGCAGTACTTC. The V and J genes are TRBV2 and TRBJ2-7, with 8 bases lining up with TRBD2. The CDR3 covers 17 residues. Germline CDR1 is SNHLY and CDR2 is FYNNEI. The trim removed 1 base at V and 0 bases at J, leaving 8 bases unmatched.

The chain uses TRBV2 and TRBJ2-1; TRBD2 aligns across 12 bases. The CDR3 spans 15 residues. CDR1 is SNHLY, CDR2 FYNNEI, per germline. The V segment lost 7 bases and the J segment 2 bases; nucleotides outside the gene matches: 3. CDR3 loop: CASNLAGGTYNEQFF. The CDR3 DNA is TGTGCCAGCAATCTAGCGGGAGGGACCTACAATGAGCAGTTCTTC.

V is TRBV15 and J is TRBJ1-5, with a tentative D call TRBD1 (6 bases). Trimming stripped 3 bases from V and 7 bases from J, with 19 bases between. The germline V gene encodes CDR1 LNHNV and CDR2 YYDKDF (reference sequence). This CDR3 comprises 16 residues. Here the CDR3 reads CATSSGPTGLSQPQHF. The CDR3 DNA reads TGTGCCACCAGCAGCGGTCCTACAGGGCTTAGCCAGCCCCAGCATTTT.

The chain has TRBV6-5 and TRBJ2-7; the match to TRBD2 covers 9 bases. The CDR3 contains 14 residues. Germline V gene lookup returns CDR1 MNHEY and CDR2 SVGAGI. V shed 1 base, J shed 6 bases, and the junction held 4 bases outside the gene matches. The CDR3 region is CASSYLREGGEQYF. The CDR3 coding sequence is TGTGCCAGCAGTTACTTGCGGGAGGGGGGCGAGCAGTACTTC.

The table lists this clone with a count of one. The V and J genes are TRBV3-1 (or the pseudogene TRBV3-2) and TRBJ2-7, with 7 nucleotides matching TRBD2. Looked up from germline, CDR1 is LGHDT and CDR2 is YNNKEL (reference sequence). This CDR3 has 13 amino acids. The J segment lost 5 bases and the V segment lost 5 bases, leaving 6 bases of the junction unmatched. The CDR3 DNA sequence: TGTGCCAGCAGCATCTGGGGGGGGGACGAGCAGTACTTC. Its protein is CASSIWGGDEQYF.

The V gene is TRBV5-1, the J gene TRBJ2-5; 10 nucleotides agree with TRBD1. After removal of 7 bases from V and 5 bases from J, the junction contained 8 bases not matched to a gene. The CDR3 contains 14 residues. The V gene's germline CDR1 is SGHRS and CDR2 YFSETQ. The CDR3 protein is CASGPDRGHETQYF. DNA of the CDR3: TGCGCCAGCGGACCCGACAGGGGGCATGAGACCCAGTACTTC.

V and J are TRBV5-8 and TRBJ1-4, with 9 positions matching TRBD1. Trimming at V came to 4 bases and at J to 8 bases, leaving 9 bases not matched to a gene. This CDR3 comprises 15 residues. Germline values: CDR1 SGHTS, CDR2 YDEGEE. The CDR3 DNA is TGTGCCAGCAGCACGACCGGGACAGGGCACGAAAAACTGTTTTTT. Translating gives CASSTTGTGHEKLFF. Combining the CDR3 with reference TRBV5-8 and TRBJ1-4 gives the whole variable domain EAGVTQSPTHLIKTRGQQATLRCSPISGHTSVYWYQQALGLGLQFLLWYDEGEERNRGNFPPRFSGRQFPNYSSELNVNALELEDSALYLCASSTTGTGHEKLFFGSGTQLSVL.

V usage is TRBV7-6 and J usage is TRBJ2-1; 11 positions match TRBD2. Germline loops: CDR1 SGHVS, CDR2 FNYEAQ. V lost 0 bases to trimming and J lost 7 bases; unmatched junction nucleotides: 14. This CDR3 spans 19 amino acids. The CDR3 is CASSLASLAGGRRANEQFF. CDR3 sequence (DNA): TGTGCCAGCAGCTTAGCGAGCCTAGCGGGAGGCCGACGAGCGAATGAGCAGTTCTTC.

This chain connects TRBV5-1 to TRBJ2-1; 11 bases are shared with TRBD2. Germline V gene sequence: CDR1 SGHRS, CDR2 YFSETQ. There are 15 residues in the CDR3. J gave up 6 bases and V 4 bases, and 6 bases lay outside the gene matches. The chain's CDR3 is CASSKGTSGSNEQFF. CDR3 nucleotide sequence: TGCGCCAGCAGCAAGGGGACTAGCGGATCCAATGAGCAGTTCTTC.

V is TRBV5-1 and J is TRBJ2-1; 12 nucleotides align to TRBD2. The length of the CDR3 is 15 residues. Germline CDR1 reads SGHRS; CDR2 reads YFSETQ. The V and J ends lost 4 bases and 8 bases, in that order; junction bases with no gene match: 7. In nucleotides, the CDR3 is TGCGCCAGCAGCCCGCTAGCGGGAGGGCCCGATGAGCAGTTCTTC. It yields the protein CASSPLAGGPDEQFF.

This clone occurred a few times. The gene calls are TRBV7-9 and TRBJ2-2, with 7 nucleotides matching TRBD2. Looked up from germline, CDR1 is SEHNR and CDR2 is FQNEAQ (reference sequence). The length of the CDR3 is 17 residues. Trimming took 6 bases from V and 3 from J; bases not matched to a gene: 13. In nucleotides, the CDR3 is TGTGCCAGCAGGGGAGTGGGGCTAGCGGTTTACACCGGGGAGCTGTTTTTT. It encodes CASRGVGLAVYTGELFF.

This clone was detected only once. The rearrangement joins TRBV11-2 to TRBJ1-5; D may be TRBD1 (6 bases). Germline loops: CDR1 SGHAT, CDR2 FQNNGV. The CDR3 extends over 13 amino acids. V shed 4 bases and J shed 4 bases, with 8 bases lying between them. CDR3 protein: CASSSGQNQPQHF. As DNA, the CDR3 is TGTGCCAGCAGCTCGGGACAAAATCAGCCCCAGCATTTT.

This chain joins TRBV14 and TRBJ1-2; no clear D. Trimming shortened V by 2 bases and J by 3 bases, and 13 bases separated the two germline ends. This CDR3 region has 15 residues. Germline loops: CDR1 SGHDN, CDR2 FVKESK. This CDR3 is CASSQSSGSDYGYTF. As DNA, the CDR3 is TGTGCCAGCAGCCAATCGTCCGGGTCTGACTATGGCTACACCTTC.